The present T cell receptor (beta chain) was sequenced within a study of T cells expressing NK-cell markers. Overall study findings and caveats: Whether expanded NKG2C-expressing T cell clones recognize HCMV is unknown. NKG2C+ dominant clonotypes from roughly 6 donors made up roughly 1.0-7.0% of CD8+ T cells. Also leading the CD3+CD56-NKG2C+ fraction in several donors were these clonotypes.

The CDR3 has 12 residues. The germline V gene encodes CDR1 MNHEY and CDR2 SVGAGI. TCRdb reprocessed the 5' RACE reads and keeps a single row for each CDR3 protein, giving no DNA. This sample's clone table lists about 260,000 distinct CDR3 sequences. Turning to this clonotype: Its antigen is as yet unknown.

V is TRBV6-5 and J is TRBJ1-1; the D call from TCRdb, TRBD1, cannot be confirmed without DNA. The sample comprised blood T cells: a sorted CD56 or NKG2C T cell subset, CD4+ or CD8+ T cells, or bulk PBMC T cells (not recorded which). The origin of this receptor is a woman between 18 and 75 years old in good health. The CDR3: CASSSLQGIAFF.